The clone carrying this T cell receptor beta chain was seen ten or more times. This sample was taken from a study of patients and donors after allogeneic stem cell transplantation. The CDR3 loop spans 16 amino acids. Germline V gene data show CDR1 as SGHRS and CDR2 as YFSETQ. The V gene lost 4 bases and the J gene lost 0 bases, with 14 bases spanning the gap. TCRdb used MiXCR to reprocess the RT-PCR reads, holding one entry per CDR3 protein. The sample has hundreds of thousands of distinct CDR3 sequences; roughly 13% are singletons. V is TRBV5-1 and J is TRBJ1-3; D is possibly TRBD1 (5 bases). The clonotype originates from a human donor who was either an allogeneic HSCT recipient or a stem cell or donor lymphocyte infusion donor (not recorded which). It is not recorded whose cells these are; they may come from a transplant donor. The sample was blood, either unsorted or a sorted T cell fraction (not recorded which). This chain's CDR3 is CASSPGPQSSGNTIYF. For the CDR3, the DNA is TGCGCCAGCAGCCCGGGACCGCAGAGCTCTGGAAACACCATATATTTT.